Shown below are 20 T cell receptor beta chains from a single sample sequenced in a study of human T cells and chemical hapten exposure. Time point given: pre-sensitization, week 0. The sample's treatment: therapeutic diphenylcyclopropenone sensitization with weekly scalp DPC. The authors' total RNA extraction used unfractionated whole blood. A single record per CDR3 protein comes from TCRdb applying MiXCR to the RACE reads. Among almost 35,000 distinct CDR3 sequences listed, approximately 10% were seen once. Sequenced material: whole blood, taken in connection with sensitization to the hapten diphenylcyclopropenone (DPC). The receptor source for this set is a man aged 50-60 years with alopecia areata. Some clones in this sample may be carry-over from other donors' samples.

The chain is built from TRBV24-1 and TRBJ2-1; possible D gene TRBD1, 5 bases. Per the germline V gene, CDR1 is KGHDR and CDR2 is SFDVKD. V was clipped by 0 bases and J by 12 bases, with 11 bases between them. This CDR3 region has 13 residues. CDR3 amino acids: CATSDLGRGRQFF. The CDR3 DNA follows: TGTGCCACCAGTGATTTGGGTAGGGGTCGGCAGTTCTTC.

This clonotype is a singleton in its sample. The chain carries TRBV4-2 and TRBJ2-4, with a weak D call TRBD2 (7 bases). V was pared by 0 bases and J by 6 bases, with 15 bases between. The CDR3 consists of 16 residues. Germline V gives CDR1 LGHNA, CDR2 YNFKEQ. The CDR3: CASSQDWGGGVNIQYF. In nucleotides, the CDR3 is TGTGCCAGCAGCCAAGACTGGGGGGGCGGAGTAAACATTCAGTACTTC.

In its sample, this clonotype was seen a few times. The rearrangement links TRBV28 to TRBJ2-1, with 10 bases that match TRBD2. The V and J ends lost 5 bases and 5 bases, in that order; junction bases with no gene match: 6. CDR1 is MDHEN and CDR2 is SYDVKM in the germline V gene. There are 15 residues in the CDR3. DNA for the CDR3: TGTGCCAGCAGTCAAGCGGGAGGGCCCCACAATGAGCAGTTCTTC. Residues: CASSQAGGPHNEQFF.

This clonotype appeared many times. The chain couples TRBV6-2 or TRBV6-3 to TRBJ2-5, with D perhaps matching TRBD1 (5 bases). Trimming shortened V by 3 bases and J by 2 bases, and 19 bases separated the two germline ends. CDR3 size: 17 residues. The V gene's germline CDR1 is MNHEY and CDR2 SVGEGT. For the CDR3, the DNA is TGTGCCAGCAGTTATAGGACACCATATCTCCTACAAGAGACCCAGTACTTC. It codes for CASSYRTPYLLQETQYF.

This clonotype was counted many times. The rearrangement links TRBV7-2 to TRBJ2-1, with 9 bases identical to TRBD1. From germline, CDR1 is SGHTA and CDR2 FQGNSA. Trimming at V came to 2 bases and at J to 4 bases, leaving 3 bases not matched to a gene. There are 15 residues in the CDR3. DNA of the CDR3: TGTGCCAGCAGCTTATGGACAGGGGAATACAATGAGCAGTTCTTC. Residues: CASSLWTGEYNEQFF.

Many counts were recorded for this clonotype. The chain has TRBV30 and TRBJ2-7, with TRBD2 matching over 15 bases. Germline V lookup: CDR1 GTSNPN, CDR2 SVGIG (reference sequence). The CDR3 contains 14 residues. Trimming took 0 bases from V and 13 from J; bases not matched to a gene: 7. DNA for the CDR3: TGTGCCTGGAGTGTCGGGACTAGCGGGAGGATGGCATACTTC. Its translation: CAWSVGTSGRMAYF. The full variable domain, rest sourced from reference TRBV30 and TRBJ2-7, is SQTIHQWPATLVQPVGSPLSLECTVEGTSNPNLYWYRQAAGRGLQLLFYSVGIGQISSEVPQNLSASRPQDRQFILSSKKLLLSDSGFYLCAWSVGTSGRMAYFGPGTRLTVT.

The sample holds many counts of this clonotype. The V call is TRBV6-1, the J call TRBJ2-3, with D possibly TRBD1 on 6 matching bases. Germline CDR1 and CDR2: MNHNS and SASEGT. The CDR3 extends over 15 amino acids. Trimming cost V 5 bases and J 1 base, with 13 bases left between them. The CDR3 protein is CASSPHRARTDTQYF. In nucleotides, the CDR3 is TGTGCCAGCAGTCCCCACAGGGCCCGCACAGATACGCAGTATTTT.

This clonotype was recorded many times. The chain couples TRBV6-6 to TRBJ1-4; D gene uncertain. Looked up from germline, CDR1 is MNHNY and CDR2 is SVGAGI (reference sequence). V was cut by 0 bases and J by 5 bases, with 19 bases left in between. This CDR3 comprises 18 residues. CDR3 sequence: CASSYSRPEGVRNEKLFF. CDR3 sequence (DNA): TGTGCCAGCAGTTACTCAAGGCCTGAGGGCGTGAGGAATGAAAAACTGTTTTTT.

This rearrangement joins TRBV29-1 to TRBJ2-5; 8 bases fit TRBD1. V was pared by 7 bases and J by 3 bases, with 7 bases of the junction left unmatched. CDR3 length: 13 residues. Germline CDR1 is SQVTM and CDR2 is ANQGSEA. Written as DNA, the CDR3 is TGCAGCGGGAATCCGGGACAGGAAGAGACCCAGTACTTC. Residues: CSGNPGQEETQYF. Complete variable domain (other parts from reference TRBV29-1 and TRBJ2-5): SAVISQKPSRDICQRGTSLTIQCQVDSQVTMMFWYRQQPGQSLTLIATANQGSEATYESGFVIDKFPISRPNLTFSTLTVSNMSPEDSSIYLCSGNPGQEETQYFGPGTRLLVL.

This sequence joins TRBV20-1 and TRBJ2-7, with D perhaps matching TRBD1 (5 bases). CDR1 is DFQATT, CDR2 SNEGSKA, per germline (reference sequence). The germline V and J ends were trimmed by 6 bases and 1 base, with 13 bases remaining between them. This CDR3 has 13 residues. CDR3 bases: TGCAGTGCCGTGCCAGCAGGGTCCTACGAGCAGTACTTC. This codes for CSAVPAGSYEQYF.

This clonotype was recorded at least ten times. J is TRBJ1-3 and V is TRBV7-9; D is undetermined. Trimming pared 10 bases from V and 0 bases from J, leaving 10 bases between. The CDR3 is 13 residues long. Germline V lookup: CDR1 SEHNR, CDR2 FQNEAQ (reference sequence). In nucleotides, the CDR3 is TGTGCCATCAAAAAGGGCTCTGGAAACACCATATATTTT. It specifies CAIKKGSGNTIYF.

The table lists this clonotype with many counts. The chain joins TRBV6-1 to TRBJ2-3; a possible D gene is TRBD2 (6 bases). This CDR3 spans 16 amino acids. The V gene's germline CDR1 is MNHNS and CDR2 SASEGT. V lost 2 bases and J 3 bases, leaving 15 bases between the germline ends. The CDR3 region is CASSERGGMSTDTQYF. DNA for the CDR3: TGTGCCAGCAGTGAACGAGGCGGGATGTCTACAGATACGCAGTATTTT.

This clonotype was seen repeatedly, ten times or more. The chain combines TRBV4-1 with TRBJ2-1, with TRBD1 matching over 9 bases. V was pared by 1 base and J by 4 bases, with 5 bases of the junction left unmatched. CDR3 length equals 16 residues. CDR1 and CDR2 (germline): MGHRA, YSYEKL. CDR3 DNA: TGCGCCAGCAGCCAAGGCCCGGGACAGGGTTACAATGAGCAGTTCTTC. Its translation is CASSQGPGQGYNEQFF.

As for this clonotype: A much bigger clone sits one base away, suggesting this may be a read error. The V gene is TRBV6-5, the J gene TRBJ2-1; D might be TRBD1 (6 bases). The germline V gene encodes CDR1 MNHEY and CDR2 SVGAGI. The length of the CDR3 is 14 residues. V gave up 8 bases and J gave up 0 bases, with 11 bases separating them. For the CDR3, the DNA is TGTGCCAGCGGGAAAGGGGGCTCCTACAATGAGCAGTTCTTC. It codes for CASGKGGSYNEQFF.

In this sample, this clonotype turned up a few times. This chain uses TRBV12-3 or TRBV12-4 with TRBJ1-2; weak D call: TRBD1 (6 bases). This CDR3 is 16 amino acids long. V was pared by 5 bases and J by 1 base, with 17 bases between. The DNA of the CDR3 is TGTGCCAGCAGTGCAAATACCAGGGGCCATAACTATGGCTACACCTTC. Amino acids: CASSANTRGHNYGYTF.

This clonotype was counted at least ten times. The rearrangement joins TRBV27 to TRBJ2-5; TRBD2 agrees at 7 bases. With V trimmed by 5 bases and J by 11 bases, 11 bases remained unmatched. The CDR3 has 13 residues. CDR1 is MNHEY, CDR2 SMNVEV, per germline (reference sequence). CDR3 coding DNA: TGTGCCAGCAGTCCCGGGACTATGACTTCTCAGTACTTC. It encodes CASSPGTMTSQYF.

J is TRBJ1-2 and V is TRBV20-1; D is undetermined. Germline CDR1 is DFQATT and CDR2 is SNEGSKA (reference sequence). The V and J ends lost 6 bases and 5 bases respectively, with 10 bases between them. The CDR3 extends over 11 amino acids. This CDR3 is CSAPRAYGYTF. CDR3 coding DNA: TGCAGTGCCCCCCGGGCTTATGGCTACACCTTC.

This clonotype was counted ten times or more. The chain recombines TRBV19 with TRBJ2-5, with D perhaps matching TRBD2 (7 bases). Germline V gives CDR1 LNHDA, CDR2 SQIVND (reference sequence). V lost 6 bases and J 4 bases, leaving 15 bases between the germline ends. The CDR3 is 14 residues long. The CDR3, as DNA: TGTGCCAGTAGCCGAATGGGGGGGCGAGAGACCCAGTACTTC. Translating it yields CASSRMGGRETQYF.

This clonotype was seen repeatedly, ten times or more. The chain recombines TRBV6-2 or TRBV6-3 with TRBJ1-5, with D unclear. CDR1 and CDR2 from the germline V gene are MNHEY and SVGEGT. The CDR3 covers 14 residues. V was shortened by 5 bases and J by 3 bases, with 11 bases between the two germline ends. As DNA, the CDR3 is TGTGCCAGCAGTACTTCTCAGGACAATCAGCCCCAGCATTTT. It encodes CASSTSQDNQPQHF.

In its sample, this clonotype was seen a few times. The rearrangement uses TRBV12-2 and TRBJ2-7; the table's D call, TRBD2, was not checked against the DNA. TRBV12-2 is a pseudogene segment. CDR3 length: 19 residues. In DNA form, the CDR3 reads TGTGCAAGTCGCTTAGGTCCGAGGCTAGCGGGAGGGTCGTCGTACGAGCAGTACTTC. This translates into CASRLGPRLAGGSSYEQYF.